This T cell receptor beta chain was documented in a study of T cell repertoires in cytomegalovirus infection. As for the study in general: Newly reported HLA-C-restricted and thoroughly characterized HLA-B-restricted CMV epitopes were employed. CMV infection together with matching HLA type was indicated by public TCR beta signatures. Findings and caveats of the study: Accumulated public TCR beta family frequency recognized individuals carrying CMV together with the relevant HLA. Ex vivo, HLA-C-restricted CMV-specific TCR beta clonotypes prevailed over the rest of the response.

TCRdb re-called the reads with MiXCR, one entry per CDR3 protein. Altogether around 140,000 distinct CDR3 sequences are present, roughly a third being singletons, with the ten largest covering roughly 47%. This clonotype was detected many times. Its antigen remains unknown. This TCR was recovered from a human donor in good health (CMV status not recorded). Some clones in this sample may be carry-over from other donors' samples. The sample consisted of CD8+ T cells from cultured PBMCs, taken from culture after CMV antigen stimulation.

CDR3 region: CASSAGDRVVDNEQFF. CDR3 nucleotide sequence: TGTGCCAGCAGTGCTGGGGACAGGGTAGTAGACAATGAGCAGTTCTTC. The rearrangement uses TRBV7-6 and TRBJ2-1, with 9 bases fitting TRBD1. CDR3 size: 16 residues. The J segment lost 5 bases and the V segment lost 6 bases, leaving 11 bases of the junction unmatched. Per germline, CDR1 SGHVS and CDR2 FNYEAQ.